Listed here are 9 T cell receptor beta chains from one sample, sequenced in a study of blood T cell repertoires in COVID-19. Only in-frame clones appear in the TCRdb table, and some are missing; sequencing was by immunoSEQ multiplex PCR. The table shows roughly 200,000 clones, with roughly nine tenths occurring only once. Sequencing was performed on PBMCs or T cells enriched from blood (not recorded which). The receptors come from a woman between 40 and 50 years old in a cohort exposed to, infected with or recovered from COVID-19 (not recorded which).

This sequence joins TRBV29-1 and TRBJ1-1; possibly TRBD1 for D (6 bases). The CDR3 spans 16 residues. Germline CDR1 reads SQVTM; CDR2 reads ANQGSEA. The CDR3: CTTRLGEGGANTEAFF. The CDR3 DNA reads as TGCACCACCAGGTTGGGAGAAGGGGGAGCGAACACTGAAGCTTTCTTT.

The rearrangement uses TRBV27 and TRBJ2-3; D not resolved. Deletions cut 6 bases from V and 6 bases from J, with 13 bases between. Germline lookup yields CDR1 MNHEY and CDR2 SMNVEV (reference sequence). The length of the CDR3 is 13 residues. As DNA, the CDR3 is TGTGCCAGCAGACTTGCCGTTTGGGATACGCAGTATTTT. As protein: CASRLAVWDTQYF.

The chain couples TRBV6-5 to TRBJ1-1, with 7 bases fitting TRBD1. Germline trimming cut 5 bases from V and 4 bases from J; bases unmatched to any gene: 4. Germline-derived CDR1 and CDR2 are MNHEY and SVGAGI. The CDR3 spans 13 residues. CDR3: CASSPSGGTEAFF. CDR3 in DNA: TGTGCCAGCAGTCCATCAGGGGGCACTGAAGCTTTCTTT.

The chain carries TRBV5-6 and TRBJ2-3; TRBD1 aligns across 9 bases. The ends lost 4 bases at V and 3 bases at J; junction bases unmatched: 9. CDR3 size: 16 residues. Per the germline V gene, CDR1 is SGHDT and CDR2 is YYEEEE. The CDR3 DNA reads TGTGCCAGCAGCCCCCGGACAGGGGTGGGAACAGATACGCAGTATTTT. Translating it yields CASSPRTGVGTDTQYF.

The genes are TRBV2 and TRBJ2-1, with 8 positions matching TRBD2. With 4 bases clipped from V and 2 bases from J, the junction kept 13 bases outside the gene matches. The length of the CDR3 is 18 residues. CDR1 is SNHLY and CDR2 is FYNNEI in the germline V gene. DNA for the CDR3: TGTGCCAGCAGTGGGTTCGGGGGGGATGGACAACCCTACAATGAGCAGTTCTTC. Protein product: CASSGFGGDGQPYNEQFF. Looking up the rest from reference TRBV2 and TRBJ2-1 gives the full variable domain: EPEVTQTPSHQVTQMGQEVILRCVPISNHLYFYWYRQILGQKVEFLVSFYNNEISEKSEIFDDQFSVERPDGSNFTLKIRSTKLEDSAMYFCASSGFGGDGQPYNEQFFGPGTRLTVL.

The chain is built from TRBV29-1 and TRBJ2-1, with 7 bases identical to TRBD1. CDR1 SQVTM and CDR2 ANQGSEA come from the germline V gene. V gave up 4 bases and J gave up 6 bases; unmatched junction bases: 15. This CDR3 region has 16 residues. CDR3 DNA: TGCAGCGTTGGAGGTCTCAGGGGGAATCTGGGCAATGAGCAGTTCTTC. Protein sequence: CSVGGLRGNLGNEQFF.

Here the CDR3 reads CASSVAGGQGNEQYF. The CDR3 coding sequence is TGTGCCAGCAGCGTAGCCGGGGGACAGGGTAACGAGCAGTACTTC. The chain links TRBV9 to TRBJ2-7; TRBD1 agrees at 9 bases. The germline V gene has CDR1 SGDLS and CDR2 YYNGEE. V shed 0 bases and J 5 bases; nucleotides not matched to a gene: 6. CDR3 size: 15 residues.

Here the CDR3 DNA reads TGTGCCAGCTCTCCGTCCCGGTGGGGCGATGAGCAGTTCTTC. Its protein is CASSPSRWGDEQFF. V gene TRBV28 combines with J gene TRBJ2-1; maybe TRBD1 (5 bases). The CDR3 contains 14 residues. The V gene lost 8 bases and the J gene lost 8 bases, with 19 bases spanning the gap. CDR1 is MDHEN and CDR2 is SYDVKM in the germline V gene.

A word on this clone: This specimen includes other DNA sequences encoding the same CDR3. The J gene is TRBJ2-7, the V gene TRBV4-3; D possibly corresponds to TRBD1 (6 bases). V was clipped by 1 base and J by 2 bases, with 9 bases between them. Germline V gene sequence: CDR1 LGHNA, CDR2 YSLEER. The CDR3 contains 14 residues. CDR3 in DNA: TGCGCCAGCAGCCAAGGCAGGGGCCCCTACGAGCAGTACTTC. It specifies CASSQGRGPYEQYF.